This record covers a single T cell receptor beta chain. Its antigen is not yet known. Nothing much larger sits one base from this clone, and base qualities are not available. This specimen belongs to a study of OX40 agonist ivuxolimab in advanced cancers. In terms of the full investigation: The costimulatory receptor OX40 (CD134) was targeted by ivuxolimab, a fully human IgG2 agonistic monoclonal antibody. Intravenous ivuxolimab was administered to patients every 2 weeks at six dose levels: 0.01, 0.1, 0.3, 1.5, 3 and 10 mg/kg. A male proportion of roughly 80% and a mean age of 60 years, ranging from roughly 23 to 80, were recorded for the dose-escalation cohort. Peripheral TCRbeta sequencing was intended to test whether TCR sequence diversity was altered and clonal T-cell expansion was caused by ivuxolimab. Patients were allowed to have had prior anti-PD-1, anti-PD-L1 or anti-CTLA-4 therapy, and approximately 41% of the dose-escalation patients had previously received checkpoint inhibitors. The paper describes the monotherapy dose-escalation part (N of about 54 patients) of the phase I trial of ivuxolimab. Among the roughly 54 dose-escalation patients, around 20 had hepatocellular carcinoma, some 15 melanoma, 9 renal cell carcinoma and 9 head and neck cancer. Partial responses occurred in three dose-escalation patients, of whom one had hepatocellular carcinoma and two had cutaneous melanoma. Results and caveats for the whole study, not just this receptor: At doses from 0.1 to 3.0 mg/kg, clonal expansion was seen in both CD4+ and CD8+ blood T cells between baseline and week 6. On average, CD8+ T cells showed more expanded clones than CD4+ T cells after ivuxolimab. Low levels of normalized T-cell clonal expansion were also seen in some nonresponding patients. The antigen specificity of the clonally expanded peripheral T cells was not determined. In the 0.1-3.0 mg/kg groups, partial responders had among the lowest normalized peripheral clonal expansion, particularly in CD8+ T cells.

The CDR3 runs 10 amino acids, cysteine and phenylalanine included. Of the read, only the CDR3 DNA is kept; its 30 bases are in frame from base 1. V lost 3 bases and J lost 2 bases; the stretch between them is 2 bases long. The germline V gene (reference sequence) provides CDR1 DFQATT and CDR2 SNEGSKA. Patients with a history of autoimmune disease or receiving systemic immunosuppression were excluded from the trial. Peripheral blood for TCR sequencing was collected from all dose cohorts at baseline, on cycle 4 day 1, and on cycle 7 day 1. Samples came from an open-label, multicenter, first-in-human phase I dose-escalation trial of ivuxolimab. Adults with locally advanced or metastatic head and neck squamous cell, hepatocellular, melanoma or renal cell carcinoma were enrolled in the trial. Before TCR sequencing, CD4+ T cells and CD8+ T cells from peripheral blood were sorted into separate populations.

Genomic DNA was extracted from sorted cells for sequencing of the TCRbeta CDR3 region. The immunoSEQ Assay was used to sequence the TCRbeta CDR3 regions. In TCRdb, the immuneACCESS table is reduced to in-frame sequences with V and J assigned. These tables do not hold every clone; where another copy was compared, an unresolved V gene accounts for under half, and the others remain unexplained. For this sample the table gives approximately 40,000 clones, of which roughly 80% were detected only once. The ten largest clones capture under 25% of the sample. The receptor's source is an adult with an advanced solid tumor such as melanoma, head and neck, liver or kidney cancer. The receptor chain draws on TRBV20-1 and TRBJ2-7; no D gene call is confident. The specimen was CD4+ or CD8+ T cells sorted from blood, collected in a trial of the OX40 agonist ivuxolimab. The DNA sequence reads TGCAGTGCTAGGGCCTACGAGCAGTACTTC. Its translation is CSARAYEQYF.